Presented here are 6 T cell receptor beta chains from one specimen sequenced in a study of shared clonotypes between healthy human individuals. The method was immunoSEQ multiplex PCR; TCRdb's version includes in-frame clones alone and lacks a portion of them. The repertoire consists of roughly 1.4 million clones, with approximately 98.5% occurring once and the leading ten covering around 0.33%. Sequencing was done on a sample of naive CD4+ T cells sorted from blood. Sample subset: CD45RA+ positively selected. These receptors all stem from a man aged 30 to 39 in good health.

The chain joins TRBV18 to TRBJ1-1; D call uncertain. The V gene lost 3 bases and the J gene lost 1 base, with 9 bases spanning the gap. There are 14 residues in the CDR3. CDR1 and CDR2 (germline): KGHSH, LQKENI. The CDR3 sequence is CASSPWGKNTEAFF. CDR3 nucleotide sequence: TGTGCCAGCTCACCGTGGGGAAAGAACACTGAAGCTTTCTTT.

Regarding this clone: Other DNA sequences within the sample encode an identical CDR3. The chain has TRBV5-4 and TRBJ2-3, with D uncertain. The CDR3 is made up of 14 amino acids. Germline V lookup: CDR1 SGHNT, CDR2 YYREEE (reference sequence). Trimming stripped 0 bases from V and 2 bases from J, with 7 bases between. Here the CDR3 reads CASSLDRSTDTQYF. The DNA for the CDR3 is TGTGCCAGCAGCTTGGACAGATCCACAGATACGCAGTATTTT.

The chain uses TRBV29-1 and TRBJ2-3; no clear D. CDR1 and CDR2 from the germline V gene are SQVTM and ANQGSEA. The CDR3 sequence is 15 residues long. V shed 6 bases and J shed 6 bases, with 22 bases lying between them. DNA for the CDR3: TGCAGCGTGACGTTTTTGGCGACGCAGGCCGATACGCAGTATTTT. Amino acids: CSVTFLATQADTQYF.

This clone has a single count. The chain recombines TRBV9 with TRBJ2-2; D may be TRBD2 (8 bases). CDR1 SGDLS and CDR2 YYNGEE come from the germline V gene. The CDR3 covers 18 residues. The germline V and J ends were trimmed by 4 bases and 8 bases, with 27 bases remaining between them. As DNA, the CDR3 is TGTGCCAGCAGCACCGGGACTAGACCTACAGGGGACCGGGGGGAGCTGTTTTTT. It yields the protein CASSTGTRPTGDRGELFF.

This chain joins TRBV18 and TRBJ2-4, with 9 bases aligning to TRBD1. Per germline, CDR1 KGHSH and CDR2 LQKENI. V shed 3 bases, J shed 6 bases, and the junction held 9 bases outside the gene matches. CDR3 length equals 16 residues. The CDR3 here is CASSPRDRVGGNIQYF. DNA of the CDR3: TGTGCCAGCTCACCGCGGGACAGGGTGGGAGGAAACATTCAGTACTTC.

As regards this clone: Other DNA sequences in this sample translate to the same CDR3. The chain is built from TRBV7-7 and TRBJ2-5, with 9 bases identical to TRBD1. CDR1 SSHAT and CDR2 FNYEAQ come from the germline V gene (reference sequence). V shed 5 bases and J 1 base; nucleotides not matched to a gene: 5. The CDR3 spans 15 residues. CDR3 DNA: TGTGCCAGCAGCCCACCACAGGGGGCCCAAGAGACCCAGTACTTC. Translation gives CASSPPQGAQETQYF.